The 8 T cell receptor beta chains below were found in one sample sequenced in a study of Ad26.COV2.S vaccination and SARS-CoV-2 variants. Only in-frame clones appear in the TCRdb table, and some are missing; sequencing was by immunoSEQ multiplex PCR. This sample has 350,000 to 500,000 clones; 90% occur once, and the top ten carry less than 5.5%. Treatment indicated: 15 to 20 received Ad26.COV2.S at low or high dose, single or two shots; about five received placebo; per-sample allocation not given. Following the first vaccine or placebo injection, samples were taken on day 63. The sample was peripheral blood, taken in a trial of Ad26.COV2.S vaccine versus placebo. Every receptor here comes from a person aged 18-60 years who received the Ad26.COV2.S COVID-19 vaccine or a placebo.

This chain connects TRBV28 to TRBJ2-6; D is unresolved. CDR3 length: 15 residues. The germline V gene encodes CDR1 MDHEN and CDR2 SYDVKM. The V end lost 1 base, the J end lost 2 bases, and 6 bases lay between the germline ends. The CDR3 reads CASSLSGPGANVLTF. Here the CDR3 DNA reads TGTGCCAGCAGTTTATCCGGGCCTGGGGCCAACGTCCTGACTTTC.

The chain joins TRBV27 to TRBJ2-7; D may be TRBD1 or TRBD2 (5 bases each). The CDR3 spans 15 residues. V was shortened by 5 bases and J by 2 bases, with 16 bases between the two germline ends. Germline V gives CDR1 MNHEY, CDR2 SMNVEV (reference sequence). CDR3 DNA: TGTGCCAGCAGTCTATGGGGTCAGGGACCCTACGAGCAGTACTTC. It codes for CASSLWGQGPYEQYF.

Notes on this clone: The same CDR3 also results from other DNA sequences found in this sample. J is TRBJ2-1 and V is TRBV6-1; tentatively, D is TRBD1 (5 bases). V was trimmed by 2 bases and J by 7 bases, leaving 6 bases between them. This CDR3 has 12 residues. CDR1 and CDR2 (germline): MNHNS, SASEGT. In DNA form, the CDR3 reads TGTGCCAGCAGTGAAAGGGGTAATGAGCAGTTCTTC. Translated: CASSERGNEQFF.

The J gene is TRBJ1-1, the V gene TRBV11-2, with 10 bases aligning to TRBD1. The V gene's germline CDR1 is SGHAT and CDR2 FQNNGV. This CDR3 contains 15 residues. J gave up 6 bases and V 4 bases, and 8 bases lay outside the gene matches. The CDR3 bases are TGTGCCAGCAGCTCGGGACAGGGGAGATGGTCTGAAGCTTTCTTT. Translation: CASSSGQGRWSEAFF.

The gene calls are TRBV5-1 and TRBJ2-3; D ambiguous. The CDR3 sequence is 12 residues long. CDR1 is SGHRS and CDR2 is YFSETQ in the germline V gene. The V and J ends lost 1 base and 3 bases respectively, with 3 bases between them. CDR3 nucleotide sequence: TGCGCCAGCAGCTTGTCAACAGATACGCAGTATTTT. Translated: CASSLSTDTQYF.

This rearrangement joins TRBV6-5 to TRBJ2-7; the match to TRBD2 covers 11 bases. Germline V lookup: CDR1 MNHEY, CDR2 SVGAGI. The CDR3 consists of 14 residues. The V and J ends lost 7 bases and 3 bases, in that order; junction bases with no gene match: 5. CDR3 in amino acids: CASIGTSGNYEQYF. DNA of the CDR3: TGTGCCAGCATCGGGACTAGCGGCAACTACGAGCAGTACTTC.

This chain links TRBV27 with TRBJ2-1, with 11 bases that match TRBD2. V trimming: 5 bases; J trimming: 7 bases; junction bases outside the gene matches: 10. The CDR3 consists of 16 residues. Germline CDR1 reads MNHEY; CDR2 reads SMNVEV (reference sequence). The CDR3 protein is CASSLKLAGVGNEQFF. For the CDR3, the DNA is TGTGCCAGCAGTCTCAAACTAGCGGGAGTAGGTAATGAGCAGTTCTTC.

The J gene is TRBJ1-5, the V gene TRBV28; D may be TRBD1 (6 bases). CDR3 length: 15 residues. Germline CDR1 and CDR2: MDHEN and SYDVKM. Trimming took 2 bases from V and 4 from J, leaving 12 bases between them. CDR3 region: CASSLQGRGNQPQHF. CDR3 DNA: TGTGCCAGCAGTTTACAGGGGAGGGGTAATCAGCCCCAGCATTTT.